This T cell receptor (beta chain) was captured by sequencing in a study of blood T cell repertoires in COVID-19. Study background: The study drew acute and convalescent COVID-19 samples from the United States, Italy and Spain. The analysed material was cDNA or gDNA that came from T cells, B-cell-depleted T cells, or PBMCs.

One Seattle source followed patients from active infection through their disease course. The CDR3 runs 12 residues. Authors' data handling: The authors estimated nucleated cell counts from reference gene primer amplification. The protocol was immunoSEQ multiplex PCR, while the TCRdb copy is restricted to in-frame clones and leaves out a portion. That table furnishes V, J and clone size, whereas the DNA furnished D and trimming. The table lists around 220,000 clones, around 83% of them singletons. Sequencing was performed on peripheral blood. This TCR came from a woman aged 45-65 years with COVID-19, enrolled during active disease. The chain has TRBV21-1 and TRBJ2-7; the table names TRBD2, a call not compared with the DNA. TRBV21-1 counts as a pseudogene. The CDR3 protein is CASPFRGYEQYF. DNA of the CDR3: TGTGCCAGCCCTTTCCGGGGTTACGAGCAGTACTTC.